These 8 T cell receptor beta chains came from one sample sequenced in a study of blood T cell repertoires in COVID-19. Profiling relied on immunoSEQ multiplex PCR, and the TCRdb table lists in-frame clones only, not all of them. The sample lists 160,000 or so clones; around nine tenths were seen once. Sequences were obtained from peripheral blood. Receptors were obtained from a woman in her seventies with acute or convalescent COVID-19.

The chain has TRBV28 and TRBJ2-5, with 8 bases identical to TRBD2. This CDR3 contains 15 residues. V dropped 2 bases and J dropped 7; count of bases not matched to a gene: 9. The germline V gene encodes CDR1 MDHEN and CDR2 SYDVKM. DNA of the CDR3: TGTGCCAGCAGTTTAGGCGGGGGGCCCGAAGGGACCCAGTACTTC. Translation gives CASSLGGGPEGTQYF.

The CDR3 DNA reads as TGTGCCAGCAGTTACTCAAGCCCTACAGGGGACTATGGCTACACCTTC. Its translation is CASSYSSPTGDYGYTF. The chain has TRBV6-2 or TRBV6-3 and TRBJ1-2, with 7 bases matching TRBD1. Losses at the gene ends were 0 bases for V and 3 bases for J; bases not matched to a gene: 7. Germline assignment: CDR1 MNHEY and CDR2 SVGEGT. This CDR3 is 16 amino acids long.

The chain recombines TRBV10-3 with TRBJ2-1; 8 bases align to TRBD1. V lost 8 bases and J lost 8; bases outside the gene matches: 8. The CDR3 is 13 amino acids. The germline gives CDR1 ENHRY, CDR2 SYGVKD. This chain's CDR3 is CAIAGQESHEQFF. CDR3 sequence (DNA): TGTGCCATCGCGGGACAGGAGTCCCATGAGCAGTTCTTC.

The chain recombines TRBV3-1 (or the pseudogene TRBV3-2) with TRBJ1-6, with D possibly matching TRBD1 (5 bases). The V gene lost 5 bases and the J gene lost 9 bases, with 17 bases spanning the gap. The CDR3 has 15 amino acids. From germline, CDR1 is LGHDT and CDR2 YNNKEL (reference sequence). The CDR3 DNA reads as TGTGCCAGCAGCTTCCCCGGACAAGTGAGTTCACCCCTCCACTTT. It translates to CASSFPGQVSSPLHF.

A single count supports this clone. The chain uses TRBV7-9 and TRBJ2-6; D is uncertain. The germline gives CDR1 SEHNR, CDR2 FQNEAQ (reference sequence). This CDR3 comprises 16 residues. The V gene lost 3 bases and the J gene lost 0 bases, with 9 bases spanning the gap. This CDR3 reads CASSFPVVSGANVLTF. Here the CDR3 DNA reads TGTGCCAGCAGCTTTCCGGTCGTCTCTGGGGCCAACGTCCTGACTTTC.

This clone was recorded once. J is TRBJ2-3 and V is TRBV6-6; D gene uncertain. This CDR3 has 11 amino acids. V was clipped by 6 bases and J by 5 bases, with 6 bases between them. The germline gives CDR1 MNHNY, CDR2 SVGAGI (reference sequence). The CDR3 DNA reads TGTGCCAGCAGCTCACAAGATACGCAGTATTTT. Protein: CASSSQDTQYF.

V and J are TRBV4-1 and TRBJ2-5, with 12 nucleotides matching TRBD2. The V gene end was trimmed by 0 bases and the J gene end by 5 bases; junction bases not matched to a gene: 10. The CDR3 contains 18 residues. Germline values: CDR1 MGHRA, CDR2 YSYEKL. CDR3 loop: CASSQDLLAGGPWETQYF. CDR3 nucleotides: TGCGCCAGCAGCCAAGATTTGCTAGCGGGGGGGCCCTGGGAGACCCAGTACTTC.

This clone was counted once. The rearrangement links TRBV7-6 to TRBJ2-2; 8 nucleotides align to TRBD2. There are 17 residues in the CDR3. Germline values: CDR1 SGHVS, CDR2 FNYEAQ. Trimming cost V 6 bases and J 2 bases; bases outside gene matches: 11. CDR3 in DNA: TGTGCCAGCAGTTCTAGTATAGCGGGGCCCAACACCGGGGAGCTGTTTTTT. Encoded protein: CASSSSIAGPNTGELFF.